These 21 T cell receptor beta chains originate from one sample sequenced in a study of blood T cells in healthy people across ages. For the second PCR, which ran for roughly 6 to 11 cycles, a sample-barcoded 5' primer and a J-beta primer mix were used. MiXCR, applied by TCRdb to the 5' RACE reads, yields one record per CDR3 protein. The sample records fewer than 2,000,000 distinct CDR3 sequences, about two fifths being singletons. Sample: blood. The source is a human donor in good health.

In its sample, this clonotype was seen a few times. V usage is TRBV12-3 or TRBV12-4 and J usage is TRBJ1-4, with a possible D match to TRBD1 (6 bases). There are 12 residues in the CDR3. The V end lost 8 bases, the J end lost 6 bases, and 10 bases lay between the germline ends. CDR3 residues: CASGEGDEKLFF. CDR3 DNA sequence: TGTGCCAGCGGGGAGGGGGATGAAAAACTGTTTTTT.

The chain combines TRBV10-3 with TRBJ2-3; D is possibly TRBD2 (5 bases). There are 15 residues in the CDR3. The ends were cut back, 7 bases at V and 3 bases at J, with 17 bases in the middle. CDR1 and CDR2 (germline): ENHRY, SYGVKD. CDR3 region: CAITQSGDGTDTQYF. The DNA for the CDR3 is TGTGCCATCACCCAGTCCGGGGATGGAACAGATACGCAGTATTTT.

The chain carries TRBV24-1 and TRBJ2-7, with 8 bases fitting TRBD1. CDR1 is KGHDR and CDR2 is SFDVKD in the germline V gene. V trimming: 4 bases; J trimming: 3 bases; junction bases outside the gene matches: 10. There are 16 residues in the CDR3. CDR3 bases: TGTGCCACCAGTGACTTTGCAGGGACAGGTCTCTACGAGCAGTACTTC. Encoded protein: CATSDFAGTGLYEQYF.

This clonotype came up once. At one of its ends the junction is not consistent with the germline gene, which may arise from a read error. The rearrangement links TRBV5-4 to TRBJ2-7, with 9 bases identical to TRBD1. The J call is doubtful: the DNA matches TRBJ2-5 better. CDR1 and CDR2 (germline): SGHNT, YYREEE (reference sequence). This CDR3 comprises 16 residues. The CDR3 is CAGSLVGTGGGETQYF. The CDR3 DNA reads as TGTGCCGGCAGCTTAGTCGGCACAGGGGGCGGGGAGACCCAGTACTTC.

The chain uses TRBV6-5 and TRBJ1-3; maybe TRBD1 (6 bases). CDR1 and CDR2 (germline): MNHEY, SVGAGI. Trimming removed 6 bases at V and 10 bases at J, with 16 bases between. The CDR3 runs 13 residues. The CDR3 reads CASSPDRWATIYF. The CDR3 DNA follows: TGTGCCAGCAGCCCCGACAGGTGGGCGACCATATATTTT.

This clonotype was observed a handful of times. The CDR3 reads CASSLAGKYNEQFF. For the CDR3, the DNA is TGTGCCAGCAGCTTGGCAGGGAAATACAATGAGCAGTTCTTC. V gene TRBV7-9 combines with J gene TRBJ2-1, with a tentative D call TRBD1 (5 bases). Germline V gene data show CDR1 as SEHNR and CDR2 as FQNEAQ (reference sequence). The V end lost 3 bases, the J end lost 4 bases, and 10 bases lay between the germline ends. This CDR3 contains 14 residues.

As to this clonotype: A junction boundary mismatches the germline segment, possibly from a read error. This chain joins TRBV18 and TRBJ1-5; D ambiguous. This CDR3 contains 13 residues. Germline V CDR1 and CDR2: KGHSH, LQKENI. This CDR3 reads CASTPELNQPQHF. The CDR3 nucleotides read TGTGCCAGCACACCAGAACTAAATCAGCCCCAGCATTTT.

V usage is TRBV27 and J usage is TRBJ2-3; possibly TRBD2 for D (7 bases). Germline V lookup: CDR1 MNHEY, CDR2 SMNVEV (reference sequence). Trimming stripped 6 bases from V and 7 bases from J, with 23 bases between. CDR3 length: 16 residues. CDR3 residues: CASSPFKGGAQNTQYF. CDR3 DNA: TGTGCCAGCAGCCCCTTTAAAGGGGGGGCCCAGAATACGCAGTATTTT.

This chain uses TRBV12-3 or TRBV12-4 with TRBJ2-7; D unresolved. There are 14 residues in the CDR3. The V end was cut by 9 bases, the J end by 4 bases, with 19 bases between. CDR3 nucleotide sequence: TGTGCCAGTTCCCCCGGGTCCCACTTTTACGAGCAGTACTTC. Its translation is CASSPGSHFYEQYF.

Of note for this clonotype: Its ends do not fully match the called genes, so a read error is possible. V is TRBV4-2 and J is TRBJ1-2, with a possible D match to TRBD1 (5 bases). Germline V gene data show CDR1 as LGHNA and CDR2 as YNFKEQ. This CDR3 has 17 amino acids. The DNA of the CDR3 is TGTGGCAGCAGCCAAGACGCGACAGATCTTGCTAACTATGGCTACACCTTC. Translation gives CGSSQDATDLANYGYTF.

This clonotype was seen only a few times. The chain uses TRBV7-2 and TRBJ2-7; 8 nucleotides agree with TRBD2. Matching the DNA end better, TRBJ2-5 makes the J call doubtful. The CDR3 spans 16 residues. Germline V CDR1 and CDR2: SGHTA, FQGNSA. The chain's CDR3 is CASSLGGGTRGETQYF. In DNA form, the CDR3 reads TGTGCCAGCAGCTTGGGGGGGGGGACTAGAGGAGAGACCCAGTACTTC.

This chain joins TRBV4-3 and TRBJ2-3; 10 nucleotides agree with TRBD2. This CDR3 contains 15 residues. Germline CDR1 is LGHNA and CDR2 is YSLEER. The V gene end was trimmed by 7 bases and the J gene end by 4 bases; junction bases not matched to a gene: 8. For the CDR3, the DNA is TGCGCCAGCAAACGGACTAGCGGAGGTGCAGATACGCAGTATTTT. Encoded protein: CASKRTSGGADTQYF.

CDR3 sequence reads: CASGTLGHGYTF. In DNA form, the CDR3 reads TGTGCCAGCGGGACCTTGGGGCATGGCTACACCTTC. This rearrangement joins TRBV25-1 to TRBJ1-2; D might be TRBD1 (5 bases). The V end lost 8 bases, the J end lost 6 bases, and 13 bases lay between the germline ends. This CDR3 is built from 12 residues. CDR1 MGHDK and CDR2 SYGVNS come from the germline V gene.

As for this clonotype: It differs at one base from a far larger clone, so likely a read error. The chain joins TRBV9 to TRBJ2-1, with D hard to call. The V gene lost 3 bases and the J gene lost 6 bases, with 7 bases spanning the gap. In germline, CDR1 is SGDLS, CDR2 YYNGEE. The CDR3 loop spans 12 amino acids. The CDR3 sequence: CASSASGNEQFF. CDR3 nucleotide sequence: TGTGCCAGCAGCGCCTCGGGCAATGAGCAGTTCTTC. Supplemented by reference TRBV9 and TRBJ2-1, the full variable domain reads DSGVTQTPKHLITATGQRVTLRCSPRSGDLSVYWYQQSLDQGLQFLIQYYNGEERAKGNILERFSAQQFPDLHSELNLSSLELGDSALYFCASSASGNEQFFGPGTRLTVL.

The gene calls are TRBV10-3 and TRBJ2-5, with TRBD2 matching 8 bases. Trimming removed 0 bases from V and 3 bases from J; junction bases left unmatched: 12. From germline, CDR1 is ENHRY and CDR2 SYGVKD. The CDR3 extends over 18 amino acids. The CDR3 loop reads CAISESSSPGGREETQYF. CDR3 nucleotide sequence: TGTGCCATCAGTGAGTCGAGTTCGCCGGGGGGGCGGGAAGAGACCCAGTACTTC.

The chain is built from TRBV20-1 and TRBJ1-2; D is unresolved. V was cut by 1 base and J by 5 bases, with 17 bases left in between. Germline CDR1 is DFQATT and CDR2 is SNEGSKA (reference sequence). CDR3 size: 15 residues. This CDR3 is CSARGRAETSYGYTF. In DNA form, the CDR3 reads TGCAGTGCTAGAGGACGGGCCGAAACCTCATATGGCTACACCTTC.

The sample holds a few counts of this clonotype. The rearrangement links TRBV15 to TRBJ1-5, with a weak D call TRBD1 (5 bases). Per germline, CDR1 LNHNV and CDR2 YYDKDF (reference sequence). Trimming pared 0 bases from V and 7 bases from J, leaving 13 bases between. The CDR3 sequence is 15 residues long. The CDR3, as DNA: TGTGCCACCAGCAGAGAACGGGGGTCCACCCAGCCCCAGCATTTT. It translates to CATSRERGSTQPQHF.

The genes are TRBV4-2 and TRBJ2-4; a weak D match, TRBD1 (5 bases). Germline CDR1 reads LGHNA; CDR2 reads YNFKEQ. The CDR3 length is 17 residues. The V end lost 5 bases, the J end lost 0 bases, and 17 bases lay between the germline ends. CDR3 protein: CASSSRLRTLAKNIQYF. The CDR3 DNA follows: TGTGCCAGCAGCTCCAGACTGAGGACACTAGCCAAAAACATTCAGTACTTC.

J is TRBJ1-1 and V is TRBV11-2, with D maybe TRBD1 (5 bases). The CDR3 is made up of 14 amino acids. Trimming shortened V by 1 base and J by 6 bases, and 12 bases separated the two germline ends. Germline CDR1 reads SGHAT; CDR2 reads FQNNGV. This CDR3 is CASSLVVGGAEAFF. DNA for the CDR3: TGTGCCAGCAGCTTAGTAGTTGGGGGGGCTGAAGCTTTCTTT.

A few counts support this clonotype. The chain combines TRBV29-1 with TRBJ1-2, with D possibly being TRBD1 (5 bases). In germline, CDR1 is SQVTM, CDR2 ANQGSEA. The CDR3 sequence is 13 residues long. V was pared by 3 bases and J by 8 bases, with 16 bases between. For the CDR3, the DNA is TGCAGCGTTGATCAACGGGGCAGAGAGGGCTACACCTTC. Translation gives CSVDQRGREGYTF.

This clonotype was recorded a few times. The V gene is TRBV6-2 or TRBV6-3, the J gene TRBJ2-1; D is uncertain. V was trimmed by 2 bases and J by 3 bases, leaving 11 bases between them. The CDR3 is made up of 15 amino acids. Germline V lookup: CDR1 MNHEY, CDR2 SVGEGT. CDR3 nucleotide sequence: TGTGCCAGCAGTTACACACATCACAGCTACAATGAGCAGTTCTTC. Its translation is CASSYTHHSYNEQFF.